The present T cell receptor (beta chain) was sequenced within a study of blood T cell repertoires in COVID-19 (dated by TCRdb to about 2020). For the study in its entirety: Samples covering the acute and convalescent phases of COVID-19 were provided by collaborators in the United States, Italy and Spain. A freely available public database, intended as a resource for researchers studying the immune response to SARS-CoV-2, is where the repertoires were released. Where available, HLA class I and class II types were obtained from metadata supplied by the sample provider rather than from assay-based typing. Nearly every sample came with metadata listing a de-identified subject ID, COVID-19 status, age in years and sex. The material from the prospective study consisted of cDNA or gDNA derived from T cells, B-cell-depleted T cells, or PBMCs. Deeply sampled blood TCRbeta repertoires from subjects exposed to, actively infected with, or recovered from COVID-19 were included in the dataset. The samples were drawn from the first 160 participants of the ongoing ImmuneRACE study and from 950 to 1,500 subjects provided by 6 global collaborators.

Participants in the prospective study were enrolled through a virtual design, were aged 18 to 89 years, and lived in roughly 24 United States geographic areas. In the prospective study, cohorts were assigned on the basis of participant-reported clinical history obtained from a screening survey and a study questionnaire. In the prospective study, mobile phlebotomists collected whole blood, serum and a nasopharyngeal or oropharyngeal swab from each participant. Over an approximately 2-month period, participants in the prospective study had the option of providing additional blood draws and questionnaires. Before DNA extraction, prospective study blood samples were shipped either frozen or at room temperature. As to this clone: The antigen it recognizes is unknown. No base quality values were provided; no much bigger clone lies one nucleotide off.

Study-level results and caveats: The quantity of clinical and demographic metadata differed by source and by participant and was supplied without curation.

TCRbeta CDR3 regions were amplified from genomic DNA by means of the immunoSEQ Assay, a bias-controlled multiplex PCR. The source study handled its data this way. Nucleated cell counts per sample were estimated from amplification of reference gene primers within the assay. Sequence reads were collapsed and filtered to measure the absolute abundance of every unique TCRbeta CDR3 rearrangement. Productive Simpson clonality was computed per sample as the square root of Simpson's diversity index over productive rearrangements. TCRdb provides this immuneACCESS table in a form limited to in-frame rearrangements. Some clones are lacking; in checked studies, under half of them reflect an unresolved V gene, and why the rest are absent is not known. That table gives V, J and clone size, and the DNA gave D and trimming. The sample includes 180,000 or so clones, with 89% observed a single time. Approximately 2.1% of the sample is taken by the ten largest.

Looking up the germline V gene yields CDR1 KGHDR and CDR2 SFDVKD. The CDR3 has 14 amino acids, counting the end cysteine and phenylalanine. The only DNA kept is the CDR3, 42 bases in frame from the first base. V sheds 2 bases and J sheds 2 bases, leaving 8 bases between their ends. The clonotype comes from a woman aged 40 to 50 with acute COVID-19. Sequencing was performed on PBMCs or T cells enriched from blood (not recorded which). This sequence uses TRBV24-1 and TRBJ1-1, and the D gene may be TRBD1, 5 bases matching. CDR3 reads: CATSDSGHNTEAFF. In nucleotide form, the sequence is TGTGCCACCAGTGATTCAGGACATAACACTGAAGCTTTCTTT.